One T cell receptor beta chain is described in this entry. Antigen specificity is unknown. On the day of bone marrow donation, the related graft donor provided peripheral blood. Sequenced by immunoSEQ multiplex PCR; TCRdb stores in-frame clones only, minus some. This sample yields some 66,000 clones, of which roughly 95% are seen a single time; approximately 2.7% belongs to the top ten. This entry comes from a study of T cells after posttransplantation cyclophosphamide. Study-level findings and limits: Recipient CMV seropositivity and CMV reactivation strongly tracked TRB clonality. Later blood repertoires were often dominated by clones from the donor CD8+ memory compartment. Blood and skin or GI T cell repertoires showed limited TRB overlap.

Germline CDR1 is DFQATT and CDR2 is SNEGSKA (reference sequence). Trimming removed 6 bases at V and 10 bases at J, with 15 bases between. The CDR3 sequence is 11 residues long. The gene calls are TRBV20-1 and TRBJ1-1, with D possibly matching TRBD1 (6 bases). Sequencing was done on a sample of PBMCs. The receptor was isolated from a woman between 25 and 40 years old in good health and a related stem cell transplant donor. CDR3: CSAPLGARAFF. CDR3 nucleotide sequence: TGCAGTGCCCCACTGGGGGCGCGAGCTTTCTTT.